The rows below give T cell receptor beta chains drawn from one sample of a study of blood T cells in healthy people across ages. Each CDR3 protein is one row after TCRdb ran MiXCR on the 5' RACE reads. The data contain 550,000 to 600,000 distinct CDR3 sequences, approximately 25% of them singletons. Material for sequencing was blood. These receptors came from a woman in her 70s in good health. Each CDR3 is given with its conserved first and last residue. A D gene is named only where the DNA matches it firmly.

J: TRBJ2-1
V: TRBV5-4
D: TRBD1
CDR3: CASSLPGQVYNEQFF

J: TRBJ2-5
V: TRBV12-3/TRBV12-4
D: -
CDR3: CASSSGGHSETQYF

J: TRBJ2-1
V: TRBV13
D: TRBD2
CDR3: CASSLAGASNEQFF

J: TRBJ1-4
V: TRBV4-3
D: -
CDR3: CASSQDRQENEKLFF

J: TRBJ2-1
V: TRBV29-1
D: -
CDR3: CSVEGSLGGVYNEQFF

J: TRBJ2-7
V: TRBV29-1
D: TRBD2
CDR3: CGVGGTSGGYEQYF

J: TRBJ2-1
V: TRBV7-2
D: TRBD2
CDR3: CASSLKGWAGGNNEQFF

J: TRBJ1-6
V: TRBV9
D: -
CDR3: CASSHTWETSPLHF

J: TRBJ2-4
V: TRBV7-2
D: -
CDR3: CASSLVGQNIQYF

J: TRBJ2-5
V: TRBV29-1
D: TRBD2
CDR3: CSVVRGTTQYF

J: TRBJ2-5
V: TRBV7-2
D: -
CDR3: CASSSTARGPYQETQYF

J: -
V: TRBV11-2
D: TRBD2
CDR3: CASSSPSGGNEQFF

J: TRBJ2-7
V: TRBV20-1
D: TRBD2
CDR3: CSAREGLAAERYF

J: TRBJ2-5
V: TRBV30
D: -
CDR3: CAWNTGQETQYF

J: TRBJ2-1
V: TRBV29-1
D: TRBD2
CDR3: CSVEGTSGLQGSYNEQFF

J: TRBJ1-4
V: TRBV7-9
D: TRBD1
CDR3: CASSLDTGGYLRNEKLFF

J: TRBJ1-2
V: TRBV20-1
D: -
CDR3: CSASLPSGWGYTF

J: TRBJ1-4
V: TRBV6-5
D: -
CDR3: CASSCRRGANEKLFF

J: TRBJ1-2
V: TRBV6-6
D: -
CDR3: CASSPGSFGSYTF

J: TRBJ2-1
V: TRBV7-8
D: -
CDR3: CASSLGPSGYNEQFF